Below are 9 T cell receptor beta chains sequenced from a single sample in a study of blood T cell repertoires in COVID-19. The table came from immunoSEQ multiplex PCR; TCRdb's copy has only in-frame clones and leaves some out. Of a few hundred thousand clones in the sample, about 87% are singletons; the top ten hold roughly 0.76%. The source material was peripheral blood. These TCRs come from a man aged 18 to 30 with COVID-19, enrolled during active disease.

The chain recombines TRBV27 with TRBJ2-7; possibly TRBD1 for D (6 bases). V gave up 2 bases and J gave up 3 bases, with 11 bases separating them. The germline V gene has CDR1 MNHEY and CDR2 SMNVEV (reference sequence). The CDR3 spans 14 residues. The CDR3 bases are TGTGCCAGCAGTTTAGGGGGCAGGGGCTACGAGCAGTACTTC. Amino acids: CASSLGGRGYEQYF.

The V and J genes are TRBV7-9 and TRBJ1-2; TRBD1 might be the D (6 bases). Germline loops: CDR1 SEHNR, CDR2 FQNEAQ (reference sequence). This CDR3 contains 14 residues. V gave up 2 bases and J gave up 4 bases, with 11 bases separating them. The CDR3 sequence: CASSLMGARYGYTF. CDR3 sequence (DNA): TGTGCCAGCAGCTTAATGGGGGCACGCTATGGCTACACCTTC.

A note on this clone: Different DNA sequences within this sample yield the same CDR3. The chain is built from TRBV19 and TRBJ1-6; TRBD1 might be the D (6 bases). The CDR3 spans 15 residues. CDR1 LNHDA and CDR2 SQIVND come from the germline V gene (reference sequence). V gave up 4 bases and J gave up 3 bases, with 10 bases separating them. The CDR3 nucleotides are TGTGCCAGTAGTACACAGGGTAGCTATAATTCACCCCTCCACTTT. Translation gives CASSTQGSYNSPLHF.

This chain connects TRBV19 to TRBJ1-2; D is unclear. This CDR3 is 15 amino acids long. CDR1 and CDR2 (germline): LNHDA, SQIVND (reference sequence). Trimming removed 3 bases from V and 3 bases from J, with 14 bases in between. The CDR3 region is CASSILGRRDYGYTF. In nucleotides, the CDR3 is TGTGCCAGTAGTATCTTAGGTAGGAGGGACTATGGCTACACCTTC.

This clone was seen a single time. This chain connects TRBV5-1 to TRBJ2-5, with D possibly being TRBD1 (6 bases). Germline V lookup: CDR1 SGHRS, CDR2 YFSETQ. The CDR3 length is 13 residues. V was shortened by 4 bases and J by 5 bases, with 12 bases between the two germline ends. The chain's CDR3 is CASSKYRAETQYF. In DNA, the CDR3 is TGCGCCAGCAGCAAGTACAGGGCGGAGACCCAGTACTTC.

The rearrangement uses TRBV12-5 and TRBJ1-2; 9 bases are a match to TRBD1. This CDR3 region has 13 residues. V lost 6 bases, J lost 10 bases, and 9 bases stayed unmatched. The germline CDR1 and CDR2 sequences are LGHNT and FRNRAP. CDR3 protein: CASGTSGQGSYTF. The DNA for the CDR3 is TGTGCTAGTGGCACCTCGGGACAGGGATCCTACACCTTC.

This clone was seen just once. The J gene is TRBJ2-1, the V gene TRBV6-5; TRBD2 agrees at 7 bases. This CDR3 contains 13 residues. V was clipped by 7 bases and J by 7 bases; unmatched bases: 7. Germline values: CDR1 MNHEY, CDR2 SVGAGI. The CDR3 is CASNGGSRNEQFF. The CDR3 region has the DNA TGTGCCAGCAACGGGGGGAGCCGGAATGAGCAGTTCTTC.

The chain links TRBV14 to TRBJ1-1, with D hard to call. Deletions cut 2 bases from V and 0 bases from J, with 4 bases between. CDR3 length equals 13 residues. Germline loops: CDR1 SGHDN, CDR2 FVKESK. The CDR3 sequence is CASSQLMNTEAFF. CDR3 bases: TGTGCCAGCAGCCAACTTATGAACACTGAAGCTTTCTTT.

The CDR3 sequence is CASTPTGQGSQPQHF. In DNA form, the CDR3 reads TGTGCCAGTACCCCTACCGGGCAGGGGAGTCAGCCCCAGCATTTT. The chain links TRBV19 to TRBJ1-5; TRBD1 is a possible D gene (6 bases). CDR3 length: 15 residues. The V gene's germline CDR1 is LNHDA and CDR2 SQIVND (reference sequence). The germline V and J ends were trimmed by 7 bases and 6 bases, with 19 bases remaining between them.